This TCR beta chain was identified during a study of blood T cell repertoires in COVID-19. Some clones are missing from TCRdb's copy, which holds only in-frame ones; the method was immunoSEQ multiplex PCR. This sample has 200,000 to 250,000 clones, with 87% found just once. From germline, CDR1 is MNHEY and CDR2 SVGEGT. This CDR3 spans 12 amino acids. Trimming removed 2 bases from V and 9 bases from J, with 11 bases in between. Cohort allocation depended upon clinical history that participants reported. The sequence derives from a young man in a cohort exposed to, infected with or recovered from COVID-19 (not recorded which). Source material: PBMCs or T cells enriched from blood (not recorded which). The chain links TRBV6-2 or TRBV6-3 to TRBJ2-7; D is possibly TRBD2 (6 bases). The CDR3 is CASSYTSPRQYF. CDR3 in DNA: TGTGCCAGCAGTTACACTAGCCCCCGGCAGTACTTC.